Below, one T cell receptor (beta chain) is given with its context. The data are from a study of control samples from healthy donors and cancer patients. The data were produced by immunoSEQ multiplex PCR, yet TCRdb's version contains in-frame clones alone and is incomplete. The table has roughly 95,000 clones, roughly 92% seen once. The germline V and J ends were trimmed by 1 base and 5 bases, with 14 bases remaining between them. CDR3 size: 15 residues. Germline V gene lookup returns CDR1 PRHDT and CDR2 FYEKMQ (reference sequence). The chain combines TRBV13 with TRBJ2-5; the D is unclear. This TCR was sampled from a human donor in good health. The donor label of this sample is uncertain. Material: blood. The CDR3 here is CASSLDGPWAETQYF. CDR3 coding DNA: TGTGCCAGCAGCTTAGATGGACCTTGGGCTGAGACCCAGTACTTC.